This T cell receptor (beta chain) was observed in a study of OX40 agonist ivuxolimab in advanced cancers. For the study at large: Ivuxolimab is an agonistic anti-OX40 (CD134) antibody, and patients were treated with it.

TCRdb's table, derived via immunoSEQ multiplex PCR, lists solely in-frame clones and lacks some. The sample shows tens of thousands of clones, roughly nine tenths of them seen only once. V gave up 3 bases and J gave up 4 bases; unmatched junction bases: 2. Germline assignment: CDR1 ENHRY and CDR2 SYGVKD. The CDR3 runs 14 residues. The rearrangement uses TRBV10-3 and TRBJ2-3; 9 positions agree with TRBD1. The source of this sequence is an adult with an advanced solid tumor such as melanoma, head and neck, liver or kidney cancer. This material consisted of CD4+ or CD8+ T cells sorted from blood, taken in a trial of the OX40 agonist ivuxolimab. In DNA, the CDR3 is TGTGCCATCAGTGATGGACAGGGGTCAGATACGCAGTATTTT. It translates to CAISDGQGSDTQYF.